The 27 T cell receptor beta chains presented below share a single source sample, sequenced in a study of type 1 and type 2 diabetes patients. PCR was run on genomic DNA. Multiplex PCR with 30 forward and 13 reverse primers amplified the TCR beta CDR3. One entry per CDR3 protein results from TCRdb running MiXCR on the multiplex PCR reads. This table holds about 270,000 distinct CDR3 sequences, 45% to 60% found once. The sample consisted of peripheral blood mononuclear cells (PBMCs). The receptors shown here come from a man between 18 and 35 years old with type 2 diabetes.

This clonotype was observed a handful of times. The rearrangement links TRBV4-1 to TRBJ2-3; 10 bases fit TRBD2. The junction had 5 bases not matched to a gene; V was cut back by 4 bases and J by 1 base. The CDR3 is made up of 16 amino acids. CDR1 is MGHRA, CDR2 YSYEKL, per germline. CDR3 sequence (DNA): TGCGCCAGCAGCCTTAGGCTAGCGGGGGGCACAGATACGCAGTATTTT. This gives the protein CASSLRLAGGTDTQYF.

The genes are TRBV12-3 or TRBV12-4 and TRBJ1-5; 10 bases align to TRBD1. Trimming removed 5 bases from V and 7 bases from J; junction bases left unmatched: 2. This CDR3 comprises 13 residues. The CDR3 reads CASSPTGGQPQHF. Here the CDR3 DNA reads TGTGCCAGCAGTCCGACAGGGGGCCAGCCCCAGCATTTT.

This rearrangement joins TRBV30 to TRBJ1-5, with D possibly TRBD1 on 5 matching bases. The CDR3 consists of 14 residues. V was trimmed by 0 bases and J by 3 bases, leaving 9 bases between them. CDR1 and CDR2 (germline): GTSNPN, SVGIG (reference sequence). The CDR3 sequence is CAWSVGGINQPQHF. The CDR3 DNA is TGTGCCTGGAGTGTGGGGGGGATCAATCAGCCCCAGCATTTT.

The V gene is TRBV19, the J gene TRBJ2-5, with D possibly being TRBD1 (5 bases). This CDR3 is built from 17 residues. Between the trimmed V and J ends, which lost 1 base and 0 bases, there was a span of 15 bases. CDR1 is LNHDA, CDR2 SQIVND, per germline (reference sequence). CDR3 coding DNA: TGTGCCAGTAGTATAGGAGCAGGGTTGGCGTACCAAGAGACCCAGTACTTC. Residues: CASSIGAGLAYQETQYF.

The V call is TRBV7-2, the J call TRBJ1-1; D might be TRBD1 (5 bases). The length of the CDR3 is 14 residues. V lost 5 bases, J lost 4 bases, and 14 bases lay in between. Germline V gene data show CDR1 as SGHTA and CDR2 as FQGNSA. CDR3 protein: CASSHKSGRTEAFF. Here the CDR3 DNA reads TGTGCCAGCAGCCACAAGTCGGGGCGCACTGAAGCTTTCTTT.

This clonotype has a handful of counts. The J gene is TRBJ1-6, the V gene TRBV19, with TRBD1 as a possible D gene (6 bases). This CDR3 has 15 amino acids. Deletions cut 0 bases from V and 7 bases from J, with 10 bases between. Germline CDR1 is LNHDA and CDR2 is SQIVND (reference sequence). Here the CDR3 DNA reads TGTGCCAGTAGTATAGACGGGACACGGAATTCACCCCTCCACTTT. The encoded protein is CASSIDGTRNSPLHF.

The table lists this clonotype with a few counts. The CDR3 DNA reads as TGCAGTGCCCGATCAGACAGCGAAGAAGCTTTCTTT. Amino acids: CSARSDSEEAFF. The chain is built from TRBV20-1 and TRBJ1-1; tentative D call: TRBD1 (5 bases). The V gene lost 6 bases and the J gene lost 8 bases, with 16 bases spanning the gap. The germline V gene encodes CDR1 DFQATT and CDR2 SNEGSKA (reference sequence). This CDR3 region has 12 residues.

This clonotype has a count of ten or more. CDR3 loop: CASSILVVGVAEQYF. CDR3 nucleotide sequence: TGTGCCAGTAGTATTTTGGTGGTAGGGGTCGCCGAGCAGTACTTC. The V gene is TRBV19, the J gene TRBJ2-7; TRBD1 is a possible D gene (5 bases). Germline CDR1 and CDR2: LNHDA and SQIVND (reference sequence). V lost 3 bases to trimming and J lost 6 bases, with 18 bases between them. The CDR3 has 15 amino acids.

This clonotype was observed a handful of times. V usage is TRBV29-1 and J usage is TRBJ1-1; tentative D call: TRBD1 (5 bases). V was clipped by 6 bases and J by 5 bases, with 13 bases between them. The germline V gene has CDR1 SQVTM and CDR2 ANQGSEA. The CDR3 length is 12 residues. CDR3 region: CSVASRGTEAFF. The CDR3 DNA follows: TGCAGCGTGGCCTCGCGGGGGACTGAAGCTTTCTTT. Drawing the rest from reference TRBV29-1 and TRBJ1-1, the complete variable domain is SAVISQKPSRDICQRGTSLTIQCQVDSQVTMMFWYRQQPGQSLTLIATANQGSEATYESGFVIDKFPISRPNLTFSTLTVSNMSPEDSSIYLCSVASRGTEAFFGQGTRLTVV.

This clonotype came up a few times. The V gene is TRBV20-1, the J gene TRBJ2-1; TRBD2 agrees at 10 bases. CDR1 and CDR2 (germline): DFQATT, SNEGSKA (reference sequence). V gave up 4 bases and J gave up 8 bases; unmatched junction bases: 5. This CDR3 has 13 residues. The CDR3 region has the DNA TGCAGTGCTATAGCGGGGGGAACCCATGAGCAGTTCTTC. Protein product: CSAIAGGTHEQFF.

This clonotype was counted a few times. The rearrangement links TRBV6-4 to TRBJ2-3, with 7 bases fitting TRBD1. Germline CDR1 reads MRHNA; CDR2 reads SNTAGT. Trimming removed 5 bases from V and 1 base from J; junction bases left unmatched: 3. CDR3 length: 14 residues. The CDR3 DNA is TGTGCCAGCAGTTCGCAGGGGGGCACAGATACGCAGTATTTT. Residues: CASSSQGGTDTQYF.

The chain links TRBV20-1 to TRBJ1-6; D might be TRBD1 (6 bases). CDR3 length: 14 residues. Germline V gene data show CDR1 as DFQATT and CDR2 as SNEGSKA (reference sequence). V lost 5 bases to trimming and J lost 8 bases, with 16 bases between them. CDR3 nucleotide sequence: TGCAGTGCTTATTTTGGGGGCAGCCATTCACCCCTCCACTTT. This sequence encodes CSAYFGGSHSPLHF.

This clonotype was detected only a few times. CDR3 nucleotides: TGTGCCAGCAGCTTCGAAACCGGGGTGGCCGGGGAGCTGTTTTTT. This gives the protein CASSFETGVAGELFF. The chain combines TRBV7-2 with TRBJ2-2; weak D call: TRBD2 (5 bases). The CDR3 contains 15 residues. CDR1 SGHTA and CDR2 FQGNSA come from the germline V gene. V lost 3 bases and J lost 6, with 14 bases in between.

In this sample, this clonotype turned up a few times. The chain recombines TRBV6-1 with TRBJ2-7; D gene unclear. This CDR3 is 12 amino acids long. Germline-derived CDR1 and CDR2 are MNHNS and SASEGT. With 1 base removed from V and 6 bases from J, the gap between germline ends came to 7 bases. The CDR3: CASSEDSPEQYF. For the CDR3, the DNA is TGTGCCAGCAGTGAAGACAGTCCCGAGCAGTACTTC.

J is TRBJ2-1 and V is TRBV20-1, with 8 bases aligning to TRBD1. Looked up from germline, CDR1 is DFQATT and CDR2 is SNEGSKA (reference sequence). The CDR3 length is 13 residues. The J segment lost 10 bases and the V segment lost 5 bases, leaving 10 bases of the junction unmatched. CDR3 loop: CSAAGQGGVEQFF. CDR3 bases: TGCAGTGCTGCCGGACAGGGCGGGGTGGAGCAGTTCTTC.

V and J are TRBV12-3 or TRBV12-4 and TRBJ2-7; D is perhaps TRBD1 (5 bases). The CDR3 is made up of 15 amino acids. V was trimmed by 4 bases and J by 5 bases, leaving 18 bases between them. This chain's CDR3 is CASSSLQVVGNEQYF. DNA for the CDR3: TGTGCCAGCAGTTCGCTACAGGTCGTCGGTAACGAGCAGTACTTC.

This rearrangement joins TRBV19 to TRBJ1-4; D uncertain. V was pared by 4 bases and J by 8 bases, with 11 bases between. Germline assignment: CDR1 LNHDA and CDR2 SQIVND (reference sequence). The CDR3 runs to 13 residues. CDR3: CASSRLHGEKLFF. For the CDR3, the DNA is TGTGCCAGTAGTAGACTCCACGGGGAAAAACTGTTTTTT.

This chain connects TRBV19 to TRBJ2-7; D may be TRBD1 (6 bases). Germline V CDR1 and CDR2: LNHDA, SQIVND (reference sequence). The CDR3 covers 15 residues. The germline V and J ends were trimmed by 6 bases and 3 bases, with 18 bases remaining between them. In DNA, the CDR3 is TGTGCCAGTAGCCGTGATACCGGGACAAACTACGAGCAGTACTTC. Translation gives CASSRDTGTNYEQYF.

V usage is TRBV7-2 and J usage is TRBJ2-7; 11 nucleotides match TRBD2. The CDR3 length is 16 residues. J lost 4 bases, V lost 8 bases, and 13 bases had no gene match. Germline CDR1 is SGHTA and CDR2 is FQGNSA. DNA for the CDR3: TGTGCCAGCGGGAACCCGGGGACTAGCGGTGATTACGAGCAGTACTTC. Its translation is CASGNPGTSGDYEQYF. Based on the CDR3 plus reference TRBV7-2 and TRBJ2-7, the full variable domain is GAGVSQSPSNKVTEKGKDVELRCDPISGHTALYWYRQSLGQGLEFLIYFQGNSAPDKSGLPSDRFSAERTGGSVSTLTIQRTQQEDSAVYLCASGNPGTSGDYEQYFGPGTRLTVT.

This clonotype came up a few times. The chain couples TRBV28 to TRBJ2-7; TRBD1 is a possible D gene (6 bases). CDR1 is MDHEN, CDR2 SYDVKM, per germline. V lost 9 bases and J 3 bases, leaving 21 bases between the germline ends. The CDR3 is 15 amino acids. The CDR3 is CASSIPGQAFYEQYF. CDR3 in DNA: TGTGCCAGTTCTATTCCGGGACAAGCTTTCTACGAGCAGTACTTC.

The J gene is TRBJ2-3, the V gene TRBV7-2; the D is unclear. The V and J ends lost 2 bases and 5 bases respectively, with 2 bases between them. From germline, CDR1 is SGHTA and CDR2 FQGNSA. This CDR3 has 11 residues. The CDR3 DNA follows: TGTGCCAGCAGCTTACAAGATACGCAGTATTTT. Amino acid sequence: CASSLQDTQYF.

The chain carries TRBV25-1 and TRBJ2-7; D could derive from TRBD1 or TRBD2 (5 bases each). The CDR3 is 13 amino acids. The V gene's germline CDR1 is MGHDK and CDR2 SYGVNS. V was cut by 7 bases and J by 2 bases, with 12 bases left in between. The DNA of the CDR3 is TGTGCCAGCACGCCGGGACCCGCCTACGAGCAGTACTTC. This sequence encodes CASTPGPAYEQYF.

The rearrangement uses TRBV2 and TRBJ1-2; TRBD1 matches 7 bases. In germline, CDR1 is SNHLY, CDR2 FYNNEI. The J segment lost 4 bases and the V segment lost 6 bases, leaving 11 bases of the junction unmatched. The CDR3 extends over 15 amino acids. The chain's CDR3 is CASRVEQGVFYGYTF. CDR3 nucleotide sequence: TGTGCCAGCAGGGTCGAGCAGGGGGTCTTCTATGGCTACACCTTC. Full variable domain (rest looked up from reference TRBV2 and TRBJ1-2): EPEVTQTPSHQVTQMGQEVILRCVPISNHLYFYWYRQILGQKVEFLVSFYNNEISEKSEIFDDQFSVERPDGSNFTLKIRSTKLEDSAMYFCASRVEQGVFYGYTFGSGTRLTVV.

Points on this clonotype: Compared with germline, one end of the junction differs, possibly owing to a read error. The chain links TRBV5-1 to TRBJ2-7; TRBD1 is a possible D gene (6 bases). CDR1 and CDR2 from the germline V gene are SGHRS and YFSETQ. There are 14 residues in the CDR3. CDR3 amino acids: CASSFLQGSHEQYF. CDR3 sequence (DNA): TGTGCCAGCAGCTTTTTACAGGGCTCCCACGAGCAGTACTTC.

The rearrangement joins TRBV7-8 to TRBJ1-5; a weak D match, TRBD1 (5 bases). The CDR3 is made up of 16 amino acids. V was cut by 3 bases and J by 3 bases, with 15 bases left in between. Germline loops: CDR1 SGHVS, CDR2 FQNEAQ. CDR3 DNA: TGTGCCAGCAGCTTGTCCAGTCGGGGGGTCAATCAGCCCCAGCATTTT. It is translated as CASSLSSRGVNQPQHF.

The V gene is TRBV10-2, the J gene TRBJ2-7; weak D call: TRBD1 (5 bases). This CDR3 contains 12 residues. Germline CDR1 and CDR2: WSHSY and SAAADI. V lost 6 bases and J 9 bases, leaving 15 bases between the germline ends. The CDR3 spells CASSADSSGQYF. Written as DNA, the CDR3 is TGCGCCAGCAGCGCAGACAGTTCGGGGCAGTACTTC.

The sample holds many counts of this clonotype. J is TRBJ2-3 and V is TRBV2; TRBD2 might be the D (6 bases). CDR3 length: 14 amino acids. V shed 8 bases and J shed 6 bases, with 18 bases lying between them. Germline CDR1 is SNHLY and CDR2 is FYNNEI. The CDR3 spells CASLGGPPDDTQYF. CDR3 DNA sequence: TGTGCCAGCCTGGGGGGTCCTCCGGATGATACGCAGTATTTT.